This paragraph covers one TCR beta chain sequence. Its matching antigen is unknown. Germline-derived CDR1 and CDR2 are DFQATT and SNEGSKA (reference sequence). The CDR3 loop spans 16 amino acids. These data are taken from a study of blood T cells in healthy people across ages. Looking at the study overall: Template switching captured about one barcoded beta molecule per two T cells. Study conclusions and caveats: Naive T cell percentage and TCR beta diversity correlated strongly. More naive CD4+ cells and higher diversity were found in long-lived than in aged donors.

Together with a sample-barcoded 5' primer, a J-beta primer mix was included in a second PCR lasting roughly 6 to 12 cycles. From the 5' RACE reads, TCRdb called clonotypes with MiXCR, one entry per CDR3 protein. The sample carries fewer than 900,000 distinct CDR3 sequences, 30% to 45% recorded once. This chain connects TRBV20-1 to TRBJ2-1; 9 nucleotides line up with TRBD1. The end of the DNA aligns better with TRBJ2-7, so the J call may be wrong. This sequence was found in a young man in good health. Input material: blood. This chain's CDR3 is CSATSRDRVLSYEQYF. The CDR3 nucleotides read TGCAGTGCGACGTCCCGGGACAGGGTTCTTTCCTACGAGCAGTACTTC.